A selection of T cell receptor beta chains follows, all from one sample in a study of radiation and T cells in renal cell carcinoma. The table came from immunoSEQ multiplex PCR; TCRdb's copy has only in-frame clones and leaves some out. The table lists 130,000 to 150,000 clones, 70% to 90% of them singletons. Sequenced here: blood, sampled from a patient whose treatment included radiotherapy and nephrectomy. Receptors originate from a woman between 50 and 59 years old with renal cell carcinoma. The CDR3 runs from the conserved cysteine through the conserved F or W.

TRBV7-9	TRBJ2-2	CASSPTENTGELFF
TRBV18	TRBJ2-3	CASSPRVSTDTQYF
TRBV28	TRBJ1-1	CASSLPAGTEAFF
TRBV10-1	TRBJ2-1	CASSEAALNEQFF
TRBV2	TRBJ2-2	CASRTTGNTGELFF
TRBV5-4	TRBJ2-3	CASSPWFQREAGDTQYF
TRBV7-9	TRBJ1-4	CASSPGATNEKLFF
TRBV28	TRBJ1-5	CASRGGGFSNQPQHF
TRBV18	TRBJ2-1	CASSPWTSGRDYNEQFF
TRBV5-1	TRBJ2-1	CASSSYLTTLAGGSYNEQFF
TRBV5-1	TRBJ2-7	CASSLRTATYEQYF
TRBV5-5	TRBJ1-2	CASSLEGQPDLYGYTF